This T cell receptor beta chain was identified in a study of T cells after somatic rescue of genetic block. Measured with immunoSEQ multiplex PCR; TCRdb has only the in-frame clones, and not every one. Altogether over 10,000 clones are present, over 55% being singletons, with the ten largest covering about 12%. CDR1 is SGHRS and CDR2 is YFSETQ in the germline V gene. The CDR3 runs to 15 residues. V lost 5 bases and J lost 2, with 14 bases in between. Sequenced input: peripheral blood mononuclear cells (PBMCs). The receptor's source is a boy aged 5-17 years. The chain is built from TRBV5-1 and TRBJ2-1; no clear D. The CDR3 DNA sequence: TGCGCCAGCAGATATGAGCCCTCCGCCTACAATGAGCAGTTCTTC. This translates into CASRYEPSAYNEQFF. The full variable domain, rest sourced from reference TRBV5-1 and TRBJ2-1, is KAGVTQTPRYLIKTRGQQVTLSCSPISGHRSVSWYQQTPGQGLQFLFEYFSETQRNKGNFPGRFSGRQFSNSRSEMNVSTLELGDSALYLCASRYEPSAYNEQFFGPGTRLTVL.